This record covers a single T cell receptor (beta chain). Its antigen is not known. The data were taken from a study of cytotoxic CD8 clonotypes in ibrutinib-treated CLL. General study findings and limits: Treatment left the uncommon public clonotypes either contracted or stable in frequency.

This CDR3 comprises 14 residues. The germline V gene has CDR1 MDHEN and CDR2 SYDVKM. V gave up 3 bases and J gave up 2 bases, with 8 bases separating them. Cryopreserved PBMCs were the source of approximately 2 micrograms of genomic DNA, which went to TCR beta libraries. Clones were sequenced by immunoSEQ multiplex PCR, and TCRdb holds only the in-frame ones, with some missing. The data contain fewer than 85,000 clones, about 85% of them singletons. This specimen consisted of PBMCs, obtained after 12 months of ibrutinib treatment. This TCR derives from a human donor with chronic lymphocytic leukemia. The V and J genes are TRBV28 and TRBJ1-3, with D uncertain. The DNA of the CDR3 is TGTGCCAGCAGTTTGCAGATCGCTGGAAACACCATATATTTT. The encoded protein is CASSLQIAGNTIYF.